The 17 T cell receptor beta chains listed next were all sequenced from one sample in a study of blood T cells in healthy people across ages. A second PCR of about 7 to 12 cycles used a sample-barcoded 5' primer and a J-beta primer mix. Via MiXCR, TCRdb re-called the 5' RACE reads, giving one row per CDR3 protein. The table includes around 820,000 distinct CDR3 sequences, 20% to 30% detected once. The same sample was also used in a study of T cells of mothers and their children.

Input material: blood. These receptors were taken from a boy younger than 18 in good health.

This clonotype appeared a few times. CDR3 coding DNA: TGCGCCAGCAGCCAGGATGAGGCGGGAGGCTACACCTTC. This gives the protein CASSQDEAGGYTF. This chain uses TRBV4-3 with TRBJ1-2, with D uncertain. This CDR3 has 13 residues. V lost 3 bases and J lost 8, with 13 bases in between. Germline loops: CDR1 LGHNA, CDR2 YSLEER.

In this sample, this clonotype turned up a few times. This chain connects TRBV5-1 to TRBJ1-6; possible D gene TRBD1, 5 bases. Germline lookup yields CDR1 SGHRS and CDR2 YFSETQ. V lost 0 bases, J lost 6 bases, and 7 bases lay in between. There are 14 residues in the CDR3. As DNA, the CDR3 is TGCGCCAGCAGCTTGGACAGGCCTAATTCACCCCTCCACTTT. It encodes CASSLDRPNSPLHF.

This clonotype was observed a handful of times. The CDR3 loop reads CASSGRGDDSGNTIYF. The DNA for the CDR3 is TGTGCCAGCAGCGGACGGGGCGACGACTCTGGAAACACCATATATTTT. The gene calls are TRBV9 and TRBJ1-3, with D tentatively TRBD1 (5 bases). Germline V gene sequence: CDR1 SGDLS, CDR2 YYNGEE. V was cut by 3 bases and J by 0 bases, with 13 bases left in between. The CDR3 sequence is 16 residues long.

Details on this clonotype: At one of its ends the junction is not consistent with the germline gene, which may arise from a read error. The chain is built from TRBV11-2 and TRBJ2-7; maybe TRBD1 (5 bases). CDR1 is SGHAT and CDR2 is FQNNGV in the germline V gene. This CDR3 is built from 14 residues. Here the CDR3 reads CASSSWGSHYEQYF. CDR3 coding DNA: TGTGCCAGCAGCTCCTGGGGCAGTCACTACGAGCAGTACTTT.

Only a few counts were recorded for this clonotype. The chain joins TRBV25-1 to TRBJ1-4, with 7 bases that match TRBD1. This CDR3 region has 11 residues. V was pared by 6 bases and J by 14 bases, with 6 bases of the junction left unmatched. Germline-derived CDR1 and CDR2 are MGHDK and SYGVNS. In nucleotides, the CDR3 is TGTGCCAGCAGCTGGGACAGCTTGCTGTTTTTT. It encodes CASSWDSLLFF.

The V gene is TRBV20-1, the J gene TRBJ2-7; the D gene is possibly TRBD1 (6 bases). V was shortened by 0 bases and J by 1 base, with 13 bases between the two germline ends. This CDR3 contains 15 residues. The V gene's germline CDR1 is DFQATT and CDR2 SNEGSKA (reference sequence). The CDR3 sequence is CSARDKSGDSYEQYF. CDR3 coding DNA: TGCAGTGCTAGAGATAAATCAGGGGATTCCTACGAGCAGTACTTC.

The V and J genes are TRBV12-3 or TRBV12-4 and TRBJ1-2; D gene ambiguous. The CDR3 covers 14 residues. The V gene lost 5 bases and the J gene lost 6 bases, with 16 bases spanning the gap. The CDR3 region is CASSLRPPGNGYTF. The DNA for the CDR3 is TGTGCCAGCAGTCTACGGCCCCCCGGCAATGGCTACACCTTC.

The chain recombines TRBV20-1 with TRBJ2-7; maybe TRBD2 (5 bases). Germline CDR1 reads DFQATT; CDR2 reads SNEGSKA (reference sequence). V lost 2 bases and J 2 bases, leaving 16 bases between the germline ends. The CDR3 sequence is 15 residues long. In DNA form, the CDR3 reads TGCAGTGCTAGACCGCTAGCAGGTCTCCCCTACGAGCAGTACTTC. It translates to CSARPLAGLPYEQYF.

This chain joins TRBV7-2 and TRBJ2-5; D unclear. Deletions cut 0 bases from V and 5 bases from J, with 10 bases between. Germline-derived CDR1 and CDR2 are SGHTA and FQGNSA. CDR3 length: 14 residues. The CDR3 is CASSLASVGETQYF. CDR3 bases: TGTGCCAGCAGCTTAGCCTCAGTTGGGGAGACCCAGTACTTC.

The rearrangement links TRBV19 to TRBJ2-5; D might be TRBD1 (6 bases). The DNA end lines up better with TRBJ2-7; the J call may be wrong. The germline V gene has CDR1 LNHDA and CDR2 SQIVND (reference sequence). This CDR3 region has 14 residues. The CDR3, as DNA: TGTGCCAGTAGTATTGCAGGGGATCAATACGAGCAGTACTTC. Its protein is CASSIAGDQYEQYF.

Turning to this clonotype: The junction differs from germline at one of its ends, possibly a read error. The V gene is TRBV29-1, the J gene TRBJ1-2; no definite D call. Germline V lookup: CDR1 SQVTM, CDR2 ANQGSEA. The CDR3 is 12 amino acids. As DNA, the CDR3 is TGCAGCGTTGAAGGGCCCTTTACCGGCTACACTTTC. It yields the protein CSVEGPFTGYTF.

V gene TRBV20-1 combines with J gene TRBJ2-1; D ambiguous. The CDR3 contains 13 residues. Germline V gives CDR1 DFQATT, CDR2 SNEGSKA (reference sequence). Trimming stripped 1 base from V and 5 bases from J, with 9 bases between. CDR3 sequence (DNA): TGCAGTGCTAGAGGGTTAGGACACAATGAGCAGTTCTTC. This encodes CSARGLGHNEQFF.

V gene TRBV3-1 combines with J gene TRBJ2-7; D gene unclear. V gave up 2 bases and J gave up 0 bases, with 8 bases separating them. This CDR3 is built from 14 residues. Germline V gene data show CDR1 as LGHDT and CDR2 as YNNKEL (reference sequence). CDR3 DNA sequence: TGTGCCAGCAGCCAAACTCTAGGCTCCTACGAGCAGTACTTC. Its protein product is CASSQTLGSYEQYF.

This clonotype was detected only a few times. This CDR3 is CASSPSQGASGANVLTF. CDR3 in DNA: TGCGCCAGCAGCCCGTCCCAGGGGGCATCAGGGGCCAACGTCCTGACTTTC. The genes are TRBV4-1 and TRBJ2-6, with 8 bases identical to TRBD1. CDR1 MGHRA and CDR2 YSYEKL come from the germline V gene. V lost 4 bases, J lost 4 bases, and 9 bases stayed unmatched. The CDR3 contains 17 residues.

In this sample, this clonotype turned up a few times. The chain joins TRBV19 to TRBJ1-1, with D perhaps matching TRBD1 (6 bases). Germline-derived CDR1 and CDR2 are LNHDA and SQIVND (reference sequence). The germline V and J ends were trimmed by 5 bases and 2 bases, with 15 bases remaining between them. CDR3 length equals 15 residues. The CDR3 sequence: CASSVQGGSNTEAFF. CDR3 nucleotides: TGTGCCAGTAGTGTACAGGGAGGGAGTAACACTGAAGCTTTCTTT.

The chain employs TRBV7-9 and TRBJ2-3; D ambiguous. Germline CDR1 and CDR2: SEHNR and FQNEAQ (reference sequence). CDR3 length equals 16 residues. The V end was cut by 0 bases, the J end by 0 bases, with 10 bases between. CDR3 region: CASSLAETSSTDTQYF. The CDR3 nucleotides are TGTGCCAGCAGCTTAGCGGAGACCTCTAGCACAGATACGCAGTATTTT.

This clonotype was seen only once. The chain recombines TRBV7-2 with TRBJ1-5; D is unclear. The CDR3 runs to 14 residues. Deletions cut 5 bases from V and 3 bases from J, with 11 bases between. Germline V CDR1 and CDR2: SGHTA, FQGNSA. This chain's CDR3 is CASSLDGINQPQHF. The CDR3 bases are TGTGCCAGCAGCCTGGACGGGATCAATCAGCCCCAGCATTTT.